The sequence of this T cell receptor (beta chain) was determined in a study of shared clonotypes between healthy human individuals. Overall study results and limits: Sharing across four donors was highest in naive CD4 (approximately 5%) and lowest in memory CD8 (roughly 0.4%). Generation probabilities were higher for clonotypes shared across all four sorted-subset donors than for unshared ones.

The CDR3 runs 15 residues. Germline V gene lookup returns CDR1 SNHLY and CDR2 FYNNEI. As for this clone: As yet, its antigen is unknown. A read error may explain this, as a much larger clone is one base away.

Each subset's genomic DNA was shared equally among a number of immunoSEQ plates. Replicate PCRs run on sorted subsets employed approximately 0.2 ug DNA, approximately 30,000 T cell genomes. Sequencing was performed with immunoSEQ multiplex PCR; in TCRdb, only in-frame clones are kept and a portion is missing. Of 850,000 to 1,100,000 clones listed, 77% are singletons. The receptor's source is a young man in good health. Some clones in this sample may be carry-over from other donors' samples. Sequencing was carried out using memory CD4+ T cells from PBMCs. Subset denoted: CD45RA-negative fraction. This sequence joins TRBV2 and TRBJ2-7; D might be TRBD2 (6 bases). CDR3 residues: CVSSESLIEGREQYF. In nucleotides, the CDR3 is TGTGTCAGCAGTGAGTCACTAATAGAAGGGAGGGAGCAGTACTTC. Together with reference TRBV2 and TRBJ2-7, the CDR3 gives the full variable domain: EPEVTQTPSHQVTQMGQEVILRCVPISNHLYFYWYRQILGQKVEFLVSFYNNEISEKSEIFDDQFSVERPDGSNFTLKIRSTKLEDSAMYFCVSSESLIEGREQYFGPGTRLTVT.